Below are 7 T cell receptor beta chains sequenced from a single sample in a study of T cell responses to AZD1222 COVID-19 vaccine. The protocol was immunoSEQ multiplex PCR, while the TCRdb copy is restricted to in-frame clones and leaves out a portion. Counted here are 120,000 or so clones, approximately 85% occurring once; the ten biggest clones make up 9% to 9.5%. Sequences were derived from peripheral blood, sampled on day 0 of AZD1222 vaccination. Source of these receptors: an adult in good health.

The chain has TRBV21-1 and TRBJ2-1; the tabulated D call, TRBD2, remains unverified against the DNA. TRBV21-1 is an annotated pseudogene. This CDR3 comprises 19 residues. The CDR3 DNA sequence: TGTGCCAGCAGCAAAGGAGCCAGGAGACTAGCGGGGCCTGACAATGAGCAGTTCTTC. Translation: CASSKGARRLAGPDNEQFF.

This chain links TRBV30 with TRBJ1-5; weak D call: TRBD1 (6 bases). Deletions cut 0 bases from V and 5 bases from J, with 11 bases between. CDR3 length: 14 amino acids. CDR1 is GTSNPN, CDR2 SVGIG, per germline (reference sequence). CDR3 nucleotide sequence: TGTGCCTGGAGTGTAGGGGGTAACTATCAGCCCCAGCATTTT. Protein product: CAWSVGGNYQPQHF.

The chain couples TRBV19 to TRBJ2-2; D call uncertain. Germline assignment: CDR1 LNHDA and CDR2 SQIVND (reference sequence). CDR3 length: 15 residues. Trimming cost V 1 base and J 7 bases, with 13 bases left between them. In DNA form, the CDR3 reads TGTGCCAGTAGTATAGGTTCTGGGCATAGCGGGGAGCTGTTTTTT. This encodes CASSIGSGHSGELFF.

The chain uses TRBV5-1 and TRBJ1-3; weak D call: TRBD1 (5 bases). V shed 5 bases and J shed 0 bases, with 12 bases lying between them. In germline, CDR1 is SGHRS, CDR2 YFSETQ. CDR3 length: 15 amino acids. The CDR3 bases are TGCGCCAGCAGTCGGGACGCAAGCTCTGGAAACACCATATATTTT. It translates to CASSRDASSGNTIYF.

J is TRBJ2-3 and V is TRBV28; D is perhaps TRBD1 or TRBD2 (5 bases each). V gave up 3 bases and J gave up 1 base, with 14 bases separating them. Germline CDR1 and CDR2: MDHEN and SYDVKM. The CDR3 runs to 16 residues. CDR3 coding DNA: TGTGCCAGCAGTTTCCCGGCCCTGGGGGGCACAGATACGCAGTATTTT. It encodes CASSFPALGGTDTQYF.

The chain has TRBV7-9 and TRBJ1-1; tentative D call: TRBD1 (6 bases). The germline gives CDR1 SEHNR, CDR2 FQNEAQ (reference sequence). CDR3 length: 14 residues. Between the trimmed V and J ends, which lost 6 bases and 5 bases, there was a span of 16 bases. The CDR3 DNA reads TGTGCCAGCAGTTCCGGAACAGGGTATACTGAAGCTTTCTTT. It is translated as CASSSGTGYTEAFF.

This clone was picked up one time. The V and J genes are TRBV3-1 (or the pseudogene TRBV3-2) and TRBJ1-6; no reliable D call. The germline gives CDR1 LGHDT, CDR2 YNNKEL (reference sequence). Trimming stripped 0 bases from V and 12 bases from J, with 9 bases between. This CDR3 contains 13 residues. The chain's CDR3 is CASSQDQERPLHF. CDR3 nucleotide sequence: TGTGCCAGCAGCCAAGATCAGGAGAGACCCCTCCACTTT.